Listed below are T cell receptor beta chains from one sample, sequenced in a study of cytomegalovirus exposure and HLA in healthy donors. Data came from immunoSEQ multiplex PCR; TCRdb stores just in-frame clones and leaves some out. The repertoire holds 150,000 to 200,000 clones, with 85% as singletons. Source material: PBMCs. The receptors originated from a woman between 50 and 59 years old in good health and CMV-seronegative. Both conserved end residues are part of each CDR3. A D gene is named only where the DNA matches it firmly. The listing skips clone size in some rows; elsewhere it reads once, few, many or a size class.

d_gene	abundance	j_gene	v_gene	CDR3aa	CDR3nt
TRBD2	once	TRBJ2-1	TRBV7-9	CSSSPPTSNENNEQFF	TGTTCCAGCAGCCCCCCGACTAGCAATGAGAACAATGAGCAGTTCTTC
TRBD1	once	TRBJ1-2	TRBV2	CASSEDGQGNYGYTF	TGTGCCAGCAGCGAAGACGGACAGGGTAACTATGGCTACACCTTC
NA	few	TRBJ1-1	TRBV6-6	CASRREVVTEAFF	TGTGCCAGCAGGAGGGAAGTGGTCACTGAAGCTTTCTTT
TRBD1	NA	TRBJ2-7	TRBV6-5	CASSPLTGSGYEQYF	TGTGCCAGCAGTCCTTTGACAGGGTCAGGCTACGAGCAGTACTTC
NA	NA	TRBJ2-3	TRBV6-1	CASKYGTSSTDTQYF	TGTGCCAGCAAATACGGGACATCCAGCACAGATACGCAGTATTTT
NA	NA	TRBJ2-7	TRBV5-6	CASSLGGEQYF	TGTGCCAGCAGCTTAGGGGGCGAGCAGTACTTC
TRBD1	NA	TRBJ2-3	TRBV5-1	CASRTGGILTDTQYF	TGCGCCAGCCGAACAGGGGGTATCTTGACAGATACGCAGTATTTT
NA	NA	TRBJ1-4	TRBV7-9	CASSDHSGQGGEKLFF	TGTGCCAGCAGCGATCATTCAGGGCAGGGAGGAGAAAAACTGTTTTTT
NA	NA	TRBJ2-7	TRBV10-3	CAISEERYEQYF	TGTGCCATCAGTGAGGAACGGTACGAGCAGTACTTC
TRBD1	NA	TRBJ1-1	TRBV4-3	CASSQVGGVGTEAFF	TGCGCCAGCAGCCAAGTAGGGGGCGTTGGGACTGAAGCTTTCTTT
NA	NA	TRBJ1-5	TRBV5-3	CARSLTPAEGGHRYSNQPQHF	TGTGCCAGAAGCTTGACCCCCGCGGAGGGCGGTCACAGATATAGCAATCAGCCCCAGCATTTT
NA	NA	TRBJ2-7	TRBV19	CASSISNRAEQYF	TGTGCCAGTAGTATATCTAACAGGGCAGAGCAGTACTTC
TRBD2	NA	TRBJ2-1	TRBV27	CASVSGRAYNEQFF	TGTGCCAGCGTTAGCGGGAGGGCCTACAATGAGCAGTTCTTC
NA	NA	TRBJ2-5	TRBV6-6	CASRLQGVETQYF	TGTGCCAGCAGATTACAGGGAGTGGAGACCCAGTACTTC
NA	NA	TRBJ2-2	TRBV7-9	CARGAYRVDGELFF	TGTGCCAGGGGGGCCTACAGGGTCGACGGGGAGCTGTTTTTT
NA	NA	TRBJ1-4	TRBV6-1	CASSARQAVATNEKLFF	TGTGCCAGCAGTGCCCGACAGGCAGTTGCAACTAATGAAAAACTGTTTTTT
TRBD2	once	TRBJ2-5	TRBV7-3	CASSPTSGQVAQYF	TGTGCCAGCAGCCCCACTAGCGGCCAGGTGGCCCAGTACTTC
TRBD2	NA	TRBJ2-1	TRBV27	CASSLLSLAGLYNEQFF	TGTGCCAGCAGTCTTCTTTCTCTAGCGGGGCTCTACAATGAGCAGTTCTTC
NA	NA	TRBJ2-1	TRBV5-1	CASSLETGTEQFF	TGCGCCAGCAGCTTAGAAACAGGGACCGAGCAGTTCTTC
TRBD1	NA	TRBJ1-5	TRBV6-1	CASYSGQANNQPQHF	TGTGCCAGCTATAGTGGACAGGCTAACAATCAGCCCCAGCATTTT
NA	NA	TRBJ2-7	TRBV27	CASSYEGQRAYEQYF	TGTGCCAGCAGTTATGAGGGACAAAGAGCCTACGAGCAGTACTTC
NA	NA	TRBJ1-1	TRBV4-1	CASSQDNSRTEAFF	TGCGCCAGCAGCCAAGATAACTCCCGCACTGAAGCTTTCTTT
TRBD1	NA	TRBJ1-6	TRBV7-8	CASSLGTGLYNSPLHF	TGTGCCAGCAGCTTAGGGACAGGGCTCTATAATTCACCCCTCCACTTT
TRBD2	NA	TRBJ2-3	TRBV6-1	CASSDTRASGRRDTQYF	TGTGCCAGCAGTGATACCCGGGCTAGCGGGAGGAGGGATACGCAGTATTTT
TRBD1	few	TRBJ1-2	TRBV27	CASSLGQGAYGYTF	TGTGCCAGCAGTTTGGGACAGGGGGCTTATGGCTACACCTTC
NA	NA	TRBJ2-2	TRBV5-4	CASSLAQGTGELFF	TGTGCCAGCAGCTTGGCGCAGGGCACCGGGGAGCTGTTTTTT
NA	few	TRBJ1-2	TRBV28	CASSLQNYGYTF	TGTGCCAGCAGTTTACAGAACTATGGCTACACCTTC
NA	NA	TRBJ2-3	TRBV5-1	CASSLRTGGTDTQYF	TGCGCCAGCAGCCTTCGAACCGGGGGCACAGATACGCAGTATTTT
TRBD2	NA	TRBJ2-3	TRBV27	CASSSQREWIDTQYF	TGTGCCAGCAGTAGCCAGCGGGAGTGGATTGATACGCAGTATTTT
TRBD2	NA	TRBJ2-1	TRBV7-6	CASSQRDYYNEQFF	TGTGCCAGCAGCCAAAGGGACTATTACAATGAGCAGTTCTTC
TRBD1	NA	TRBJ1-4	TRBV27	CASSRDRVGNEKLFF	TGTGCCAGCAGTAGGGACAGGGTTGGGAATGAAAAACTGTTTTTT
TRBD1	NA	TRBJ1-5	TRBV28	CASTGQANQPQHF	TGTGCCAGCACGGGACAGGCCAATCAGCCCCAGCATTTT
TRBD1	NA	TRBJ1-2	TRBV19	CASSLRQGSYGYTF	TGTGCCAGTAGTCTCCGACAGGGAAGTTACGGCTACACCTTC
NA	NA	TRBJ2-5	TRBV27	CASSFSGVIQETQYF	TGTGCCAGCAGTTTCTCGGGGGTCATACAAGAGACCCAGTACTTC
TRBD1	NA	TRBJ2-7	TRBV28	CASSPTMGQRSYEQYF	TGTGCCAGCAGCCCGACTATGGGACAGCGATCCTACGAGCAGTACTTC
NA	NA	TRBJ1-6	TRBV7-8	CASSLSGWSNNSPLHF	TGTGCCAGCAGCTTATCGGGATGGAGTAATAATTCACCCCTCCACTTT
NA	NA	TRBJ1-2	TRBV28	CASRPSGYGYTF	TGTGCCAGCAGGCCCTCGGGGTATGGCTACACCTTC
TRBD1	NA	TRBJ2-3	TRBV28	CASDRGGSTDTQYF	TGTGCCTCCGACAGGGGAGGAAGCACAGATACGCAGTATTTT
TRBD2	NA	TRBJ2-7	TRBV5-4	CASSPPGGYEQYF	TGTGCCAGCAGCCCCCCGGGGGGTTACGAGCAGTACTTC
TRBD1	once	TRBJ2-5	TRBV2	CASSTGTGSELQETQYF	TGTGCCAGCAGTACTGGGACAGGGTCCGAACTTCAAGAGACCCAGTACTTC
NA	NA	TRBJ2-7	TRBV28	CASSLGHLYEQYF	TGTGCCAGCAGTTTGGGACACCTCTACGAGCAGTACTTC
TRBD2	NA	TRBJ2-1	TRBV19	CASSMGGLANEQFF	TGTGCCAGTAGTATGGGGGGACTAGCTAATGAGCAGTTCTTC
TRBD2	few	TRBJ2-1	TRBV5-1	CASSLGAASGREINEQFF	TGCGCCAGCAGCTTGGGCGCTGCTAGCGGGAGGGAAATCAATGAGCAGTTCTTC
NA	NA	TRBJ2-7	TRBV28	CASSFSGNYEQYF	TGTGCCAGCAGTTTTAGCGGCAACTACGAGCAGTACTTC
TRBD2	few	TRBJ2-3	TRBV12-5	CASGLGLADTDTQYF	TGTGCTAGTGGCCTTGGACTAGCGGACACAGATACGCAGTATTTT
NA	NA	TRBJ1-3	TRBV5-4	CASTYGGLSTGNTIYF	TGTGCCAGCACCTATGGGGGACTTTCCACTGGAAACACCATATATTTT
TRBD2	once	TRBJ2-7	TRBV28	CASSYSGSVREVNEQYF	TGTGCCAGCAGTTACTCGGGCTCTGTGCGGGAGGTCAACGAGCAGTACTTC
TRBD2	many	TRBJ2-7	TRBV19	CASSKGLAGDEQYF	TGTGCCAGTAGTAAGGGACTAGCGGGAGACGAGCAGTACTTC
TRBD1	NA	TRBJ2-7	TRBV7-9	CASRPGTAHYEQYF	TGTGCCAGCAGGCCCGGGACAGCACACTACGAGCAGTACTTC
TRBD1	NA	TRBJ1-4	TRBV7-9	CASSSPPRTGLNEKLFF	TGTGCCAGCAGCTCGCCTCCTAGGACAGGGTTAAATGAAAAACTGTTTTTT
NA	NA	TRBJ1-4	TRBV18	CASSRRQATNEKLFF	TGTGCCAGCTCACGGCGACAGGCAACTAATGAAAAACTGTTTTTT
TRBD1	few	TRBJ2-5	TRBV6-5	CASSRRTGRGETQYF	TGTGCCAGCAGCCGCCGGACAGGGCGGGGAGAGACCCAGTACTTC
NA	NA	TRBJ2-1	TRBV5-1	CASSLNFGGASEQFF	TGCGCCAGCAGTTTAAATTTCGGAGGGGCTAGTGAGCAGTTCTTC
TRBD1	NA	TRBJ1-2	TRBV28	CASSLPSQGARAGGYTF	TGTGCCAGCAGTTTACCCTCTCAGGGGGCGCGTGCGGGGGGCTACACCTTC